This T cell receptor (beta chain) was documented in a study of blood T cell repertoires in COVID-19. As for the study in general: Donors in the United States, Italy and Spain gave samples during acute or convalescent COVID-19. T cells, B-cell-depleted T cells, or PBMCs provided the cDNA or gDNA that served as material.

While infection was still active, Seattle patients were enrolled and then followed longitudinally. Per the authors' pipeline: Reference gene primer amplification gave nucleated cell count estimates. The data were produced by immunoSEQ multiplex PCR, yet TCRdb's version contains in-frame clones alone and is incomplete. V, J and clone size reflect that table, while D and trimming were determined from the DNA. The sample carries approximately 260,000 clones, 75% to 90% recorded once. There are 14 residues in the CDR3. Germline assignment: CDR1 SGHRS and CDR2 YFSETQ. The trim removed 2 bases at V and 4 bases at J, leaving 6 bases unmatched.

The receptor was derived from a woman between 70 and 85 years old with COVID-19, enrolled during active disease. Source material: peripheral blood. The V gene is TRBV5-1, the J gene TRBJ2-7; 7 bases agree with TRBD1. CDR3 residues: CASSFGGQDYEQYF. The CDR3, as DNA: TGCGCCAGCAGCTTCGGTGGACAGGATTACGAGCAGTACTTC.